This is a list of T cell receptor beta chains from one sample in a study of shared T cell receptors in the human thymus. The table came from immunoSEQ multiplex PCR; TCRdb's copy has only in-frame clones and leaves some out. The repertoire consists of 700,000 or so clones, with approximately 83% occurring once and the leading ten covering around 0.01%. This sample was also put to use in a study of human thymus T cells.

The sequencing sample was made of thymocytes. These receptors were collected from a girl less than two years old with a congenital heart defect. CDR3s include the opening cysteine and the closing phenylalanine or tryptophan. A D gene is named only where the DNA matches it firmly. A clone size is listed for some rows: how often the clone was seen (once, few, many), or a class if it is expanded.

V gene	clone size	D gene	J gene	CDR3 DNA	CDR3 protein
TRBV23-1	NA	NA	TRBJ1-1	TGCGCCAGCAGTCAATCAAGCTCAATCCGCGGCCTGGGGAACACTGAAGCTTTCTTT	CASSQSSSIRGLGNTEAFF
TRBV7-2	NA	NA	TRBJ1-1	TGTGCCAGCAGCTCTTATCAGGACAGGAACACTGAAGCTTTCTTT	CASSSYQDRNTEAFF
TRBV5-1	NA	NA	TRBJ1-1	TGCGCCAGCAGCCTGGAACCCGGGACACAGCAGAACACTGAAGCTTTCTTT	CASSLEPGTQQNTEAFF
TRBV4-1	once	NA	TRBJ2-4	TGCGCCAGCAGCCCCCCGGGCAGGGAACTAAACATTCAGTACTTC	CASSPPGRELNIQYF
TRBV27	NA	NA	TRBJ1-2	TGTGCCAGCAGACGACAGAGTCTGCCCTCGGGCTACACCTTC	CASRRQSLPSGYTF
TRBV7-7	NA	NA	TRBJ1-6	TGTGCCAGCAGCCGCATCAGGGCAGTCCGGTCACCCCTCCACTTT	CASSRIRAVRSPLHF
TRBV6-6	NA	TRBD1	TRBJ2-7	TGTGCCAGCACCCCCCGGGACAGGGTTACCTACGAGCAGTACTTC	CASTPRDRVTYEQYF
TRBV6-6	few	TRBD1	TRBJ1-1	TGTGCCAGCAGCAGGACAGGAGCTGGGGGCACTGAAGCTTTCTTT	CASSRTGAGGTEAFF
TRBV10-2	NA	TRBD1	TRBJ1-5	TGCGCCAGCTCAAGACAGGGTAGCAATCAGCCCCAGCATTTT	CASSRQGSNQPQHF
TRBV7-6	NA	NA	TRBJ2-2	TGTGCCAGCAGCTTAGCCCTCTACAGGGATGGCACCGGGGAGCTGTTTTTT	CASSLALYRDGTGELFF
TRBV5-6	NA	TRBD1	TRBJ1-5	TGTGCCAGCAGCTCGTCCGGGACAGGGGATCAGCCCCAGCATTTT	CASSSSGTGDQPQHF
TRBV6-1	once	NA	TRBJ1-1	TGTGCCGACTCGGAGGGCGCGGACACTGAAGCTTTCTTT	CADSEGADTEAFF
TRBV7-9	NA	NA	TRBJ1-3	TGTGCCAGCAGCCCCCGGACTGCAAACACCATATATTTT	CASSPRTANTIYF
TRBV23-1	NA	TRBD1	TRBJ2-1	TGCGCCAGCAGTCGACCGGGACAGGGCCTTTATGAGCAGTTCTTC	CASSRPGQGLYEQFF
TRBV18	NA	TRBD1	TRBJ1-3	TGTGCCAGCTCACACAGGGGAACTGGAAACACCATATATTTT	CASSHRGTGNTIYF
TRBV7-6	NA	TRBD2	TRBJ2-3	TGTGCCAGCAGCCCGACCGGGACTAGAGGGTTAGATACGCAGTATTTT	CASSPTGTRGLDTQYF
TRBV4-2	NA	NA	TRBJ2-5	TGTGCCAGCAGCCAAGTTCAGGGAGGTAGGGGGACCCAGTACTTC	CASSQVQGGRGTQYF
TRBV5-1	NA	TRBD2	TRBJ2-3	TGCGCCAGCAGCGGCGGGACTATCGACACAGATACGCAGTATTTT	CASSGGTIDTDTQYF
TRBV28	NA	NA	TRBJ1-1	TGTGCCAGCAGATTCCCAGGTGATATGAACACTGAAGCTTTCTTT	CASRFPGDMNTEAFF
TRBV27	NA	TRBD2	TRBJ2-1	TGTGCCACCGCCCCAGCGGGGGGGTGGAATGAGCAGTTCTTC	CATAPAGGWNEQFF
TRBV6-1	NA	NA	TRBJ1-5	TGTGCCAGCAGTGAAGCCTCCATAGGAGGCCTTAGCAATCAGCCCCAGCATTTT	CASSEASIGGLSNQPQHF
TRBV7-8	few	NA	TRBJ1-2	TGTGCCAGCAGCTTACAGGGAATGGCTAACTGGGGCTACACCTTC	CASSLQGMANWGYTF
TRBV30	NA	TRBD2	TRBJ2-3	TGTGCCTGGAGTGTAAGTCTAGCGGGGGGGCCGGTTACTTCAGATACGCAGTATTTT	CAWSVSLAGGPVTSDTQYF
TRBV28	once	TRBD1	TRBJ1-2	TGTGCCAGCAGTTTTAAGGAGTTGGGACAGGGCACCCTAAGCTATGGCTACACCTTC	CASSFKELGQGTLSYGYTF